The sequence of this T cell receptor (beta chain) was determined in a study of blood T cell repertoires in COVID-19. Across the whole study: Sites across the United States, Italy and Spain contributed samples from acute and convalescent COVID-19. Sample material is recorded as cDNA or gDNA derived from T cells, B-cell-depleted T cells, or PBMCs.

The CDR3 sequence is 18 residues long. Trimming removed 5 bases at V and 0 bases at J, with 21 bases between. CDR1 LNHNV and CDR2 YYDKDF come from the germline V gene (reference sequence). In the original processing: Researchers report that nucleated cell counts were estimated from reference gene primer amplification. Assay: immunoSEQ multiplex PCR; the TCRdb copy retains only in-frame clones and omits some. That table gives V, J and clone size, and the DNA gave D and trimming. This sample yields about 130,000 clones, of which around 79% are seen a single time; more than 15% belongs to the top ten. Sequencing input: peripheral blood. The chain has TRBV15 and TRBJ2-3; D possibly corresponds to TRBD2 (8 bases). The sequence was obtained from a man aged 80 or over with acute or convalescent COVID-19. CDR3 sequence (DNA): TGTGCCACCAGCGACAGGGCCAAAAGACTAGCGAGCACAGATACGCAGTATTTT. It is translated as CATSDRAKRLASTDTQYF.